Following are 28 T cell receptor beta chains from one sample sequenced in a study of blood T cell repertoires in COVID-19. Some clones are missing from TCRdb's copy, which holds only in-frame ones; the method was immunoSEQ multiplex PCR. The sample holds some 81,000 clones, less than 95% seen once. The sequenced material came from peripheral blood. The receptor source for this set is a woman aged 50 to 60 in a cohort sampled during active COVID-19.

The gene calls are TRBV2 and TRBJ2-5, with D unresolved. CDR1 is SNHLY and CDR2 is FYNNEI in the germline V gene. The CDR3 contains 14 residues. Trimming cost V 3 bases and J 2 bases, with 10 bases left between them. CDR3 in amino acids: CASSDKRRQETQYF. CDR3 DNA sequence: TGTGCCAGCAGTGATAAGAGGAGACAAGAGACCCAGTACTTC.

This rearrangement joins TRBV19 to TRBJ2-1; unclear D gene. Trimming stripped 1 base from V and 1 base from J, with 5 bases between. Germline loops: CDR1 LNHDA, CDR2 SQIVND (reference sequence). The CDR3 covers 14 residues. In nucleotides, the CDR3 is TGTGCCAGTAGTATAGCGCAGTCCTACAATGAGCAGTTCTTC. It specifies CASSIAQSYNEQFF.

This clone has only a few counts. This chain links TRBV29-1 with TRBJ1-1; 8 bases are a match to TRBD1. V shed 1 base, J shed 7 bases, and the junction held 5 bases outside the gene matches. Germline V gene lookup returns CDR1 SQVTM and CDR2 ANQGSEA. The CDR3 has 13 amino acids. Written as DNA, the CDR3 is TGCAGCGTTGAAGCCCAGGGGGCTGGTGAAGCTTTCTTT. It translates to CSVEAQGAGEAFF.

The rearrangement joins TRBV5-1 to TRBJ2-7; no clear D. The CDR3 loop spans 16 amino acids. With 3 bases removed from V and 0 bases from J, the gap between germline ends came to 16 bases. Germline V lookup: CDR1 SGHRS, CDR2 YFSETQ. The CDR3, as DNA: TGCGCCAGCAGCTCCGTTACGCTCCGGAGCTCCTACGAGCAGTACTTC. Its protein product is CASSSVTLRSSYEQYF.

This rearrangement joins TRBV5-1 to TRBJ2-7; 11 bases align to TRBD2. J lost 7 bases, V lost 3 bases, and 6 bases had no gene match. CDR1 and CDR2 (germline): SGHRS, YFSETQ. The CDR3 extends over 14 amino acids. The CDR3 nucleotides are TGCGCCAGCAGCTCCGGGACTAGCGGACTGGAGCAGTACTTC. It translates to CASSSGTSGLEQYF.

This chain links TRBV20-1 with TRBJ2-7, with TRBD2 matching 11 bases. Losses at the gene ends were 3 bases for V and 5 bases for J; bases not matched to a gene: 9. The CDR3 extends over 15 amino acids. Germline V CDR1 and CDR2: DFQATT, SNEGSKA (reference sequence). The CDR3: CSASWASGRSHEQYF. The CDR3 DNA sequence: TGCAGTGCTAGTTGGGCTAGCGGGAGGTCCCACGAGCAGTACTTC.

The CDR3 nucleotides are TGTGCCAGCAGGGTAGCCGACCCCTATCAGCCCCAGCATTTT. Its protein product is CASRVADPYQPQHF. The J gene is TRBJ1-5, the V gene TRBV28; D call uncertain. This CDR3 has 14 residues. Germline values: CDR1 MDHEN, CDR2 SYDVKM. With 6 bases removed from V and 5 bases from J, the gap between germline ends came to 14 bases.

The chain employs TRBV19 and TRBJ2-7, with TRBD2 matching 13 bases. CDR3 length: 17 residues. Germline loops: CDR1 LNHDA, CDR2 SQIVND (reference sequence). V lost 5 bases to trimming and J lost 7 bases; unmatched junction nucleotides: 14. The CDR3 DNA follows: TGTGCCAGTAGTCACTGGGGACTAGCGGGAAGAGAAGGTGAGCAGTACTTC. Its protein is CASSHWGLAGREGEQYF.

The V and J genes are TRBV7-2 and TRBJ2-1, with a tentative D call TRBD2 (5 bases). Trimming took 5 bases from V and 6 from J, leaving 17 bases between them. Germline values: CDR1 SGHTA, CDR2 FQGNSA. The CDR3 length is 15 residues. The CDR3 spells CASSPHSRLPNEQFF. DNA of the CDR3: TGTGCCAGCAGCCCGCATTCGAGACTACCCAATGAGCAGTTCTTC.

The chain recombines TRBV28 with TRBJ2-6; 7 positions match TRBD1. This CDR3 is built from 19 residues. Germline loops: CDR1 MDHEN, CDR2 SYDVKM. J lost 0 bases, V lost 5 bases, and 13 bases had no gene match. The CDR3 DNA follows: TGTGCCAGCAGTCCGCTAACAGGGGAAGACTTCTCTGGGGCCAACGTCCTGACTTTC. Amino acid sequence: CASSPLTGEDFSGANVLTF.

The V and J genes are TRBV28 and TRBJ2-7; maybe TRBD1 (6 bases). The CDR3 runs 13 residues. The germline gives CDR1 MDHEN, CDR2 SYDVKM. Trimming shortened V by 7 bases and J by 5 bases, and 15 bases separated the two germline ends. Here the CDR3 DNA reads TGTGCCAGCAACCCGCAGGGGCTAAACGAGCAGTACTTC. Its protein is CASNPQGLNEQYF. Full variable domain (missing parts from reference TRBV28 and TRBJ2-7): DVKVTQSSRYLVKRTGEKVFLECVQDMDHENMFWYRQDPGLGLRLIYFSYDVKMKEKGDIPEGYSVSREKKERFSLILESASTNQTSMYLCASNPQGLNEQYFGPGTRLTVT.

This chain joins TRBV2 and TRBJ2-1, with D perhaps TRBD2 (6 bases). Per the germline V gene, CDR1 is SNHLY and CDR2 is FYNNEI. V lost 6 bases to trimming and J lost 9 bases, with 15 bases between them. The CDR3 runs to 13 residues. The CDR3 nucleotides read TGTGCCAGCAGCCCACTCTTGGGGGGTGAGCAGTTCTTC. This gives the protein CASSPLLGGEQFF.

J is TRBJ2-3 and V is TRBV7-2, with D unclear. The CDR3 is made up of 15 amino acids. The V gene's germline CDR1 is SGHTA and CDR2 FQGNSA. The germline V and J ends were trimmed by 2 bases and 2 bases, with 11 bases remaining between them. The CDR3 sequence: CASSLLGPTTDTQYF. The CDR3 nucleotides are TGTGCCAGCAGCTTACTGGGCCCCACCACAGATACGCAGTATTTT.

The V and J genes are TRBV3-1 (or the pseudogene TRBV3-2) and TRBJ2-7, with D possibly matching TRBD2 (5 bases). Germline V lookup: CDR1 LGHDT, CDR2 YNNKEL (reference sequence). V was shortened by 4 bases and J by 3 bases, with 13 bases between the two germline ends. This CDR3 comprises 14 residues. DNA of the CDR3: TGTGCCAGCAGCCGAGAAGGGAGTAACTACGAGCAGTACTTC. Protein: CASSREGSNYEQYF.

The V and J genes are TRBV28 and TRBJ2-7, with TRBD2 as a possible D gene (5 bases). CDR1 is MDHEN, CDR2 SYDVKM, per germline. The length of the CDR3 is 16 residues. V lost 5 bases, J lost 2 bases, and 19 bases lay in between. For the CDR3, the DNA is TGTGCCAGCAGTACCCCTAGCTCCGGGAAGCCCTACGAGCAGTACTTC. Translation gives CASSTPSSGKPYEQYF.

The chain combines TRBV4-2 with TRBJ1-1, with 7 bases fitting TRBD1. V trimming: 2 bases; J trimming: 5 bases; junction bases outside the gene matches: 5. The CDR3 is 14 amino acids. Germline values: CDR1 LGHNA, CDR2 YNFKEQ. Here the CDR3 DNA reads TGTGCCAGCAGCCAACAGGGGGTTAAGACTGAAGCTTTCTTT. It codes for CASSQQGVKTEAFF.

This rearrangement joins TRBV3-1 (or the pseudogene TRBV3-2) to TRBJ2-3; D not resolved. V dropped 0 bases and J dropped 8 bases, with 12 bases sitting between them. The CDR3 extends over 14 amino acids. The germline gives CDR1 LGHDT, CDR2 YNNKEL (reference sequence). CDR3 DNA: TGTGCCAGCAGCCAAGACATGAGGTTGGCTACGCAGTATTTT. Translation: CASSQDMRLATQYF.

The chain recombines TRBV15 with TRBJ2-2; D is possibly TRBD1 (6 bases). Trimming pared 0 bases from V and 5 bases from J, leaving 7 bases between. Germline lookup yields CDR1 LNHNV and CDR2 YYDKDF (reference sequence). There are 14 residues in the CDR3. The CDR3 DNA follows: TGTGCCACCAGCAGAGAAGGGGGAACCGGGGAGCTGTTTTTT. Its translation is CATSREGGTGELFF.

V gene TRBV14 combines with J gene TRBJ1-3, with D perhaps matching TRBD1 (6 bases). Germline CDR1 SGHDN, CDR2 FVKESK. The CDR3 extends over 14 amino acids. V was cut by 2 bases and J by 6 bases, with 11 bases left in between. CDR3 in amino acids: CASSQRGSENTIYF. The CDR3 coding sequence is TGTGCCAGCAGCCAAAGGGGGAGTGAAAACACCATATATTTT.

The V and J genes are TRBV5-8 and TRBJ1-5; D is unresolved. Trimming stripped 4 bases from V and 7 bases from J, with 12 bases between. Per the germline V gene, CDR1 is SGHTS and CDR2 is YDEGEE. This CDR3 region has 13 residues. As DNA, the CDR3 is TGTGCCAGCAGCGCCGGTTCACAGCAGCCCCAGCATTTT. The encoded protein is CASSAGSQQPQHF.

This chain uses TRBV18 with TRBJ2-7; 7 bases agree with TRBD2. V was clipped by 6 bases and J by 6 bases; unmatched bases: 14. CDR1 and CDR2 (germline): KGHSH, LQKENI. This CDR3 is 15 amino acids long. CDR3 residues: CASSSLGGGEAEQYF. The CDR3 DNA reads TGTGCCAGCTCGTCCCTGGGCGGGGGTGAGGCCGAGCAGTACTTC.

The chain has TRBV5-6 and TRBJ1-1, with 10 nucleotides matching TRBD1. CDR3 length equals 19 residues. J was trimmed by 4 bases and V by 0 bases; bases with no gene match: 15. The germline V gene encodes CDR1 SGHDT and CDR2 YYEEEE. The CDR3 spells CASSLATPGQGMWSTEAFF. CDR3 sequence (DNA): TGTGCCAGCAGCTTGGCCACCCCGGGACAGGGGATGTGGAGCACTGAAGCTTTCTTT. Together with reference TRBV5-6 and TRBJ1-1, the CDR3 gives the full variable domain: DAGVTQSPTHLIKTRGQQVTLRCSPKSGHDTVSWYQQALGQGPQFIFQYYEEEERQRGNFPDRFSGHQFPNYSSELNVNALLLGDSALYLCASSLATPGQGMWSTEAFFGQGTRLTVV.

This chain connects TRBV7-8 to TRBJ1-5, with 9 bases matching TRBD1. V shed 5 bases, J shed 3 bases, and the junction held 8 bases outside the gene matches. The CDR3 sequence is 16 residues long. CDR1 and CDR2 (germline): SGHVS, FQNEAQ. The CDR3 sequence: CASSPETGGFNQPQHF. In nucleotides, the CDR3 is TGTGCCAGCAGCCCTGAGACAGGGGGGTTCAATCAGCCCCAGCATTTT.

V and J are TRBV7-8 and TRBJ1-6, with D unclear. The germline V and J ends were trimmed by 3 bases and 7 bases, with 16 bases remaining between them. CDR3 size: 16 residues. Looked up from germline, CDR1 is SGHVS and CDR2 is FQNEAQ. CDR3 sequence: CASSFAARSQNSPLHF. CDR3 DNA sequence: TGTGCCAGCAGCTTTGCTGCCAGGTCTCAAAATTCACCCCTCCACTTT.

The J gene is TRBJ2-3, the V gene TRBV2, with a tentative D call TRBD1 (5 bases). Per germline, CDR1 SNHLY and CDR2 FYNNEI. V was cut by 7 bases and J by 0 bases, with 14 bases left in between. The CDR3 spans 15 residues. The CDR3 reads CASTSRGHSTDTQYF. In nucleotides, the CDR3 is TGTGCCAGCACCTCCCGAGGACACAGCACAGATACGCAGTATTTT.

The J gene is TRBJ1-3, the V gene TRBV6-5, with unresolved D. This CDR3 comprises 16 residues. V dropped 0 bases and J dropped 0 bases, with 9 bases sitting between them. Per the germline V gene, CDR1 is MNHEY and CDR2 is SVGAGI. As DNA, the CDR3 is TGTGCCAGCAGTTACTCGGAGGAGAGCTCTGGAAACACCATATATTTT. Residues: CASSYSEESSGNTIYF.

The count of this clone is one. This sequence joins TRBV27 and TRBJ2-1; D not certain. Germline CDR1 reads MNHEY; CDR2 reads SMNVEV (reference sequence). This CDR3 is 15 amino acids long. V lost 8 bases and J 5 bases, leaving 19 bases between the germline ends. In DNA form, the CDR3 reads TGTGCCAGCCCCTCCAAAAGCCCCTTAAACAATGAGCAGTTCTTC. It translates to CASPSKSPLNNEQFF.

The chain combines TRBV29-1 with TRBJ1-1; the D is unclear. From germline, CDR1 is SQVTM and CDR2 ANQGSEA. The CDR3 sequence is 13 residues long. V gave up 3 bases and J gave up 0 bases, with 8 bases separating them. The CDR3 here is CSVDTELNTEAFF. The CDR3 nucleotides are TGCAGCGTTGATACAGAGCTGAACACTGAAGCTTTCTTT.